The 28 T cell receptor beta chains below come from one sample, sequenced in a study of blood T cells in healthy people across ages. A second 7 to 11 cycle PCR used barcoded and J-beta primers. Using its own MiXCR run on the 5' RACE reads, TCRdb lists one record per CDR3 protein. The sample carries hundreds of thousands of distinct CDR3 sequences, about a fifth recorded once. Specimen: blood. These receptors all stem from a man between 70 and 80 years old in good health.

The chain couples TRBV9 to TRBJ2-6; 9 positions agree with TRBD1. Germline V gene sequence: CDR1 SGDLS, CDR2 YYNGEE. The CDR3 sequence is 17 residues long. V was pared by 3 bases and J by 4 bases, with 8 bases of the junction left unmatched. The CDR3 sequence is CASSGGQGISGANVLTF. As DNA, the CDR3 is TGTGCCAGCAGCGGAGGACAGGGGATCTCCGGGGCCAACGTCCTGACTTTC.

This clonotype was seen at least ten times. One end of the junction does not line up with germline, which may come from a read error. The V and J genes are TRBV5-1 and TRBJ1-5; D gene ambiguous. This CDR3 region has 13 residues. Germline lookup yields CDR1 SGHRS and CDR2 YFSETQ. The CDR3 DNA reads TGTGCCAGCAGCCCAGATAGCAATCAGCCCCAGCATTTT. It encodes CASSPDSNQPQHF.

The rearrangement joins TRBV15 to TRBJ2-5, with TRBD1 as a possible D gene (5 bases). Germline CDR1 reads LNHNV; CDR2 reads YYDKDF (reference sequence). The ends were cut back, 3 bases at V and 5 bases at J, with 10 bases in the middle. The CDR3 runs to 13 residues. The CDR3 DNA is TGTGCCACCAGCAGGCTACAGGAGGAGACCCAGTACTTC. Protein sequence: CATSRLQEETQYF.

V usage is TRBV28 and J usage is TRBJ2-1, with a tentative D call TRBD2 (5 bases). V was pared by 2 bases and J by 7 bases, with 15 bases between. The CDR3 has 15 amino acids. CDR1 and CDR2 from the germline V gene are MDHEN and SYDVKM. In DNA, the CDR3 is TGTGCCAGCAGTTTAAATCCTTCTAGCTCGAATGAGCAGTTCTTC. Amino acids: CASSLNPSSSNEQFF.

This rearrangement joins TRBV7-2 to TRBJ1-2; tentative D call: TRBD1 (6 bases). Germline V gene lookup returns CDR1 SGHTA and CDR2 FQGNSA. V lost 4 bases to trimming and J lost 7 bases, with 16 bases between them. The CDR3 has 14 residues. DNA of the CDR3: TGTGCCAGCAGCTCCCTGGGGGCCCGGGCTGGCTACACCTTC. Its translation is CASSSLGARAGYTF.

This clonotype was detected ten times or more. The genes are TRBV5-6 and TRBJ1-2; D is unclear. The CDR3 has 13 residues. Looked up from germline, CDR1 is SGHDT and CDR2 is YYEEEE. V lost 4 bases, J lost 0 bases, and 7 bases lay in between. The CDR3 region has the DNA TGTGCCAGCAGCGTTACGGCTAACTATGGCTACACCTTC. Protein product: CASSVTANYGYTF.

The gene calls are TRBV7-9 and TRBJ2-3, with 8 bases aligning to TRBD1. Germline CDR1 reads SEHNR; CDR2 reads FQNEAQ (reference sequence). The CDR3 sequence is 14 residues long. The V segment lost 5 bases and the J segment 4 bases; nucleotides outside the gene matches: 5. CDR3 DNA sequence: TGTGCCAGCAGCCAGACAGGGGATGCAGATACGCAGTATTTT. This translates into CASSQTGDADTQYF.

The chain has TRBV10-3 and TRBJ2-4; D is perhaps TRBD2 (5 bases). Trimming removed 0 bases at V and 0 bases at J, with 6 bases between. This CDR3 has 15 amino acids. The V gene's germline CDR1 is ENHRY and CDR2 SYGVKD. This CDR3 is CAISESGIAKNIQYF. The CDR3 nucleotides read TGTGCCATCAGTGAGTCCGGGATAGCCAAAAACATTCAGTACTTC.

This chain links TRBV28 with TRBJ1-5; 7 bases agree with TRBD1. There are 15 residues in the CDR3. Germline trimming cut 6 bases from V and 6 bases from J; bases unmatched to any gene: 11. Germline CDR1 and CDR2: MDHEN and SYDVKM. The CDR3 sequence is CASRQGPGGGQPQHF. CDR3 in DNA: TGTGCCAGCAGGCAAGGACCAGGGGGAGGTCAGCCCCAGCATTTT.

In this sample, this clonotype turned up a few times. The chain combines TRBV24-1 with TRBJ1-2; 8 bases fit TRBD1. The CDR3 consists of 15 residues. The junction had 8 bases not matched to a gene; V was cut back by 1 base and J by 8 bases. The germline gives CDR1 KGHDR, CDR2 SFDVKD. The CDR3: CATSDLRQGIEGYTF. The CDR3 DNA follows: TGTGCCACCAGTGATTTAAGACAGGGGATTGAAGGCTACACCTTC.

The chain employs TRBV20-1 and TRBJ1-2; 9 nucleotides match TRBD1. The germline gives CDR1 DFQATT, CDR2 SNEGSKA (reference sequence). This CDR3 is built from 15 residues. V lost 0 bases and J lost 4; bases outside the gene matches: 6. Here the CDR3 DNA reads TGCAGTGCTAGAGATCTCGAGACAGGGGGCTATGGCTACACCTTC. Translated: CSARDLETGGYGYTF.

This clonotype was picked up a small number of times. This chain connects TRBV18 to TRBJ1-2; D is uncertain. Germline-derived CDR1 and CDR2 are KGHSH and LQKENI. Trimming removed 7 bases at V and 3 bases at J, with 12 bases between. The CDR3 totals 13 residues. The chain's CDR3 is CASLLSGDYGYTF. In nucleotides, the CDR3 is TGTGCCAGCTTGTTAAGCGGTGACTATGGCTACACCTTC.

The table lists this clonotype with a few counts. This chain connects TRBV29-1 to TRBJ2-1; D might be TRBD2 (6 bases). Trimming removed 6 bases at V and 4 bases at J, with 16 bases between. The CDR3 has 14 residues. Germline CDR1 and CDR2: SQVTM and ANQGSEA. For the CDR3, the DNA is TGCAGCGTCCTAGCGACACTGCGATACAATGAGCAGTTCTTC. Amino acids: CSVLATLRYNEQFF.

The CDR3 nucleotides read TGCGCCAGCAGCCAAGATGCTAGCGGGGGGCTCTATCGCAATGAGCAGTTCTTC. Its protein is CASSQDASGGLYRNEQFF. V is TRBV4-1 and J is TRBJ2-1; 11 positions match TRBD2. This CDR3 is 18 amino acids long. After removal of 0 bases from V and 6 bases from J, the junction contained 10 bases not matched to a gene. The V gene's germline CDR1 is MGHRA and CDR2 YSYEKL.

In this sample, this clonotype turned up a few times. The chain has TRBV6-2 or TRBV6-3 and TRBJ2-1; 7 nucleotides align to TRBD1. The CDR3 runs to 14 residues. V dropped 1 base and J dropped 6; count of bases not matched to a gene: 3. Looked up from germline, CDR1 is MNHEY and CDR2 is SVGEGT. The chain's CDR3 is CASSYLSGGNEQFF. CDR3 sequence (DNA): TGTGCCAGCAGTTACTTGTCAGGGGGCAATGAGCAGTTCTTC.

This clonotype has only a few counts. The rearrangement uses TRBV5-1 and TRBJ2-7, with 10 nucleotides matching TRBD1. Trimming took 0 bases from V and 6 from J; bases not matched to a gene: 9. The CDR3 length is 16 residues. CDR1 is SGHRS, CDR2 YFSETQ, per germline. The CDR3 spells CASSLASGTGVREQYF. In DNA, the CDR3 is TGCGCCAGCAGCTTGGCGTCCGGGACAGGGGTGCGCGAGCAGTACTTC.

CDR3 loop: CASSQGVVQDRYGYTF. The CDR3 nucleotides read TGTGCCAGCAGCCAGGGTGTTGTACAGGACAGGTATGGCTACACCTTC. This rearrangement joins TRBV12-3 or TRBV12-4 to TRBJ1-2, with TRBD1 matching 7 bases. This CDR3 has 16 residues. Germline trimming cut 6 bases from V and 5 bases from J; bases unmatched to any gene: 15.

V gene TRBV10-2 combines with J gene TRBJ2-7, with D hard to call. Germline V CDR1 and CDR2: WSHSY, SAAADI. V was clipped by 3 bases and J by 5 bases, with 8 bases between them. The CDR3 has 12 amino acids. CDR3 sequence: CASSDLSHEQYF. In DNA, the CDR3 is TGCGCCAGCAGTGACCTGAGTCACGAGCAGTACTTC.

This clonotype was seen only a few times. The V and J genes are TRBV3-1 and TRBJ1-5; TRBD1 might be the D (5 bases). The V and J ends lost 4 bases and 4 bases respectively, with 14 bases between them. Germline CDR1 is LGHDT and CDR2 is YNNKEL (reference sequence). The CDR3 totals 15 residues. CDR3 sequence reads: CASSPTVQGNQPQHF. DNA of the CDR3: TGTGCCAGCAGCCCGACCGTTCAGGGAAATCAGCCCCAGCATTTT. Based on the CDR3 plus reference TRBV3-1 and TRBJ1-5, the full variable domain is DTAVSQTPKYLVTQMGNDKSIKCEQNLGHDTMYWYKQDSKKFLKIMFSYNNKELIINETVPNRFSPKSPDKAHLNLHINSLELGDSAVYFCASSPTVQGNQPQHFGDGTRLSIL.

The chain links TRBV5-1 to TRBJ1-2; no clear D. CDR1 and CDR2 (germline): SGHRS, YFSETQ. CDR3 length: 13 amino acids. The germline V and J ends were trimmed by 4 bases and 7 bases, with 14 bases remaining between them. The CDR3 loop is CASSPLSGSGYTF. CDR3 DNA: TGCGCCAGCAGCCCACTAAGTGGTAGTGGCTACACCTTC.

Remarks on this clonotype: At one end the junction does not follow the germline gene, possibly because of a read error. The gene calls are TRBV19 and TRBJ2-1; 8 bases are shared with TRBD2. Germline CDR1 and CDR2: LNHDA and SQIVND (reference sequence). The CDR3 has 14 residues. The CDR3: CASRAKREYGEHFF. The CDR3 nucleotides are TGTGCCAGTAGAGCTAAGCGGGAGTATGGTGAGCATTTCTTC.

The genes are TRBV10-3 and TRBJ2-7, with D tentatively TRBD2 (6 bases). The CDR3 covers 15 residues. The V end lost 0 bases, the J end lost 4 bases, and 13 bases lay between the germline ends. Germline CDR1 ENHRY, CDR2 SYGVKD. CDR3: CAISESTGLRYEQYF. The DNA of the CDR3 is TGTGCCATCAGTGAGTCGACGGGACTGAGATACGAGCAGTACTTC.

The chain carries TRBV7-3 and TRBJ2-1; no firm D call. This CDR3 spans 15 amino acids. Germline V lookup: CDR1 SGHTA, CDR2 FQGTGA. The V end was cut by 5 bases, the J end by 0 bases, with 11 bases between. CDR3 sequence (DNA): TGTGCCAGCAGCCCTACTACCCGCTCCTACAATGAGCAGTTCTTC. Its protein is CASSPTTRSYNEQFF.

The chain carries TRBV12-3 or TRBV12-4 and TRBJ1-1; the D is unclear. The ends were cut back, 5 bases at V and 6 bases at J, with 13 bases in the middle. This CDR3 has 13 amino acids. CDR3: CASSQTPVAEAFF. CDR3 nucleotide sequence: TGTGCCAGCAGTCAGACCCCGGTGGCTGAAGCTTTCTTT.

In the case of this clonotype: The junction does not match germline at one end; this may be a read error. V gene TRBV5-5 combines with J gene TRBJ2-1; TRBD2 aligns across 7 bases. CDR3 length equals 13 residues. Per the germline V gene, CDR1 is SGHKS and CDR2 is YYEKEE (reference sequence). The CDR3 bases are TGTGCCAGCAGCGTACTAGCGAGGAATGAGCAATTCTTC. This codes for CASSVLARNEQFF.

The gene calls are TRBV20-1 and TRBJ1-4, with D unclear. V dropped 7 bases and J dropped 8 bases, with 20 bases sitting between them. CDR1 is DFQATT, CDR2 SNEGSKA, per germline (reference sequence). CDR3 size: 14 residues. DNA of the CDR3: TGCAGTGACACGGTGAGCGGTGAGATGGAAAAACTGTTTTTT. Translated, it gives CSDTVSGEMEKLFF.

CDR3 in DNA: TGTGCCAGCAGTTTCACGGGGGGAGTGTATACGCAGTATTTT. It encodes CASSFTGGVYTQYF. This chain links TRBV12-3 or TRBV12-4 with TRBJ2-3; TRBD2 agrees at 7 bases. V shed 3 bases and J 7 bases; nucleotides not matched to a gene: 7. The CDR3 is 14 amino acids.

This clonotype was recorded a few times. This sequence joins TRBV3-1 and TRBJ1-1, with D perhaps TRBD1 (5 bases). The germline V gene has CDR1 LGHDT and CDR2 YNNKEL (reference sequence). The CDR3 spans 14 residues. The V end lost 7 bases, the J end lost 6 bases, and 18 bases lay between the germline ends. The CDR3 bases are TGTGCCAGCACCCCTCGGGGGGACGGTTCTGAAGCTTTCTTT. Its protein is CASTPRGDGSEAFF.